A selection of T cell receptor beta chains follows, all from one sample in a study of T cell responses to AZD1222 COVID-19 vaccine. Measured with immunoSEQ multiplex PCR; TCRdb has only the in-frame clones, and not every one. The data show around 200,000 clones, 94% seen once. The source was peripheral blood, collected 28 days after the second AZD1222 dose. These receptors all stem from an adult who received the AZD1222 COVID-19 vaccine. Both conserved end residues are part of each CDR3. D genes are given only for firm matches.

V,D,CDR3
TRBV15,NA,CATSRDLARSSYEQYF
TRBV6-6,NA,CASTETGKTQYF
TRBV4-1,NA,CASSQKRGPSDGFSGNTIYF
TRBV27,NA,CASKGQGLYEKLFF
TRBV27,NA,CASSWGVGQPQHF
TRBV7-2,NA,CASSRATNEKLFF
TRBV6-6,NA,CASSYNEQFF
TRBV5-1,TRBD2,CASSPGLAGALGQDTQYF
TRBV28,NA,CASSFRLDRVEQYF
TRBV28,NA,CASGIRAQWWGAFF
TRBV24-1,NA,CATSESYAGELFF
TRBV5-1,NA,CASSLDLGDTQYF
TRBV11-2,TRBD2,CASSRPRGAGGLETQYF
TRBV2,NA,CASTEGHEQYF
TRBV2,NA,CASMGDDNYGYTF
TRBV5-1,NA,CASSQGQGYGYTF
TRBV28,NA,CASSFTRGNTIYF
TRBV7-2,NA,CASSQLDGSYNEQFF
TRBV11-2,TRBD2,CASSALTGGTDTQYF
TRBV19,NA,CASSLQGANEQFF
TRBV2,NA,CASRPWNEQFF
TRBV25-1,TRBD1,CASGGDRNDRFFEAFF
TRBV13,TRBD1,CASSFQQGAETQYF
TRBV5-8,NA,CASSLNGRAEAFF
TRBV11-3,TRBD1,CASSLGQGALPNTEAFF
TRBV14,NA,CASSQAAAGYTQYF